The 14 T cell receptor beta chains given below trace back to one sample, sequenced in a study of cytomegalovirus exposure and HLA in healthy donors (dated by TCRdb to 2015 to 2018). The library was produced with the immunoSEQ multiplex PCR assay. For the multiplex PCR, a mixture combining 60 forward primers for TCR Vbeta segments and 13 reverse primers for TCR Jbeta segments was used. This is the immuneACCESS table as TCRdb keeps it, with only in-frame sequences that have V and J called. A part of the clones is gone; compared with another copy, unresolved V genes explain less than half, and the rest is unexplained. This sample is represented by tens of thousands of clones; about 67% of them were singletons. The ten largest clones add up to around a third of the sample. The sample was PBMCs. The receptor set was obtained from a man aged 40-49 years in good health and CMV-seropositive.

The rearrangement links TRBV6-1 to TRBJ2-3, with D possibly TRBD2 on 5 matching bases. Germline V lookup: CDR1 MNHNS, CDR2 SASEGT. The CDR3 is 17 amino acids. V lost 4 bases, J lost 0 bases, and 17 bases lay in between. In DNA form, the CDR3 reads TGTGCCAGCAGTGGATCGCCGGGGTATACTAGCACAGATACGCAGTATTTT. Its protein product is CASSGSPGYTSTDTQYF.

V gene TRBV7-2 combines with J gene TRBJ2-1; no firm D call. Germline V gene sequence: CDR1 SGHTA, CDR2 FQGNSA. This CDR3 is 15 amino acids long. V shed 2 bases and J shed 1 base, with 9 bases lying between them. The CDR3 protein is CASSLSRASYNEQFF. The CDR3 nucleotides are TGTGCCAGCAGCTTATCCAGAGCGTCCTACAATGAGCAGTTCTTC.

The chain is built from TRBV19 and TRBJ1-1; 7 bases line up with TRBD1. This CDR3 is 14 amino acids long. The V segment lost 6 bases and the J segment 1 base; nucleotides outside the gene matches: 5. Germline V gene sequence: CDR1 LNHDA, CDR2 SQIVND (reference sequence). The CDR3 bases are TGTGCCAGTAGGCCCTGGGACAGGAACACTGAAGCTTTCTTT. Protein sequence: CASRPWDRNTEAFF.

A single count supports this clone. The rearrangement links TRBV9 to TRBJ2-2; TRBD1 matches 7 bases. The V gene's germline CDR1 is SGDLS and CDR2 YYNGEE. V lost 9 bases to trimming and J lost 7 bases; unmatched junction nucleotides: 9. This CDR3 contains 13 residues. As DNA, the CDR3 is TGTGCCACCACTACAGGGGTGGTCGGGGAGCTGTTTTTT. Its protein product is CATTTGVVGELFF. The complete variable domain, with remaining parts taken from reference TRBV9 and TRBJ2-2, reads DSGVTQTPKHLITATGQRVTLRCSPRSGDLSVYWYQQSLDQGLQFLIQYYNGEERAKGNILERFSAQQFPDLHSELNLSSLELGDSALYFCATTTGVVGELFFGEGSRLTVL.

The rearrangement joins TRBV6-1 to TRBJ2-5; 8 bases map to TRBD1. Germline CDR1 reads MNHNS; CDR2 reads SASEGT. V gave up 4 bases and J gave up 2 bases; unmatched junction bases: 3. The length of the CDR3 is 14 residues. CDR3 residues: CASSATGGQETQYF. The CDR3 DNA is TGTGCCAGCAGTGCCACAGGGGGACAAGAGACCCAGTACTTC.

The chain links TRBV4-1 to TRBJ1-1; D is unresolved. The V gene lost 0 bases and the J gene lost 5 bases, with 7 bases spanning the gap. Germline CDR1 MGHRA, CDR2 YSYEKL. This CDR3 has 13 residues. CDR3 protein: CASSQERGTEAFF. In DNA form, the CDR3 reads TGCGCCAGCAGCCAAGAAAGAGGGACTGAAGCTTTCTTT.

The CDR3 DNA follows: TGTGCCAGCAGGGACACGCAGACCTACGAGCAGTACTTC. Protein sequence: CASRDTQTYEQYF. This sequence joins TRBV7-9 and TRBJ2-7; weak D call: TRBD1 (5 bases). Trimming cost V 6 bases and J 2 bases, with 11 bases left between them. CDR1 is SEHNR and CDR2 is FQNEAQ in the germline V gene (reference sequence). CDR3 length: 13 amino acids.

This chain uses TRBV19 with TRBJ1-1; perhaps TRBD1 as D (6 bases). This CDR3 contains 14 residues. Trimming stripped 6 bases from V and 4 bases from J, with 15 bases between. Per the germline V gene, CDR1 is LNHDA and CDR2 is SQIVND (reference sequence). The CDR3: CASSTGHSSTEAFF. CDR3 sequence (DNA): TGTGCCAGTAGCACGGGACATTCGAGCACTGAAGCTTTCTTT. Variable domain in full (rest from reference TRBV19 and TRBJ1-1): DGGITQSPKYLFRKEGQNVTLSCEQNLNHDAMYWYRQDPGQGLRLIYYSQIVNDFQKGDIAEGYSVSREKKESFPLTVTSAQKNPTAFYLCASSTGHSSTEAFFGQGTRLTVV.

This chain joins TRBV6-5 and TRBJ2-7; 10 bases agree with TRBD2. CDR1 is MNHEY, CDR2 SVGAGI, per germline. Losses at the gene ends were 4 bases for V and 4 bases for J; bases not matched to a gene: 10. The CDR3 runs 16 residues. In nucleotides, the CDR3 is TGTGCCAGCAGTTTCCTTAGCGGGGGGCGCACATACGAGCAGTACTTC. Its protein product is CASSFLSGGRTYEQYF.

This clone was seen more than once but under ten times. This rearrangement joins TRBV7-6 to TRBJ1-1; D not resolved. V was trimmed by 5 bases and J by 2 bases, leaving 9 bases between them. The CDR3 spans 13 residues. CDR1 and CDR2 from the germline V gene are SGHVS and FNYEAQ. The CDR3 region is CASSPQINTEAFF. In DNA, the CDR3 is TGTGCCAGCAGCCCCCAGATAAACACTGAAGCTTTCTTT.

V gene TRBV7-9 combines with J gene TRBJ2-1; 14 nucleotides line up with TRBD2. This CDR3 comprises 16 residues. Germline values: CDR1 SEHNR, CDR2 FQNEAQ (reference sequence). Trimming removed 2 bases from V and 6 bases from J; junction bases left unmatched: 3. The CDR3 DNA reads as TGTGCCAGCAGCTTACGACTAGCGGGGGGGCCCAATGAGCAGTTCTTC. As protein: CASSLRLAGGPNEQFF. Drawing the rest from reference TRBV7-9 and TRBJ2-1, the complete variable domain is DTGVSQNPRHKITKRGQNVTFRCDPISEHNRLYWYRQTLGQGPEFLTYFQNEAQLEKSRLLSDRFSAERPKGSFSTLEIQRTEQGDSAMYLCASSLRLAGGPNEQFFGPGTRLTVL.

V is TRBV7-6 and J is TRBJ1-1; the D is unclear. Germline CDR1 is SGHVS and CDR2 is FNYEAQ. Trimming cost V 6 bases and J 5 bases, with 13 bases left between them. There are 13 residues in the CDR3. The CDR3 protein is CASRHTESTEAFF. The CDR3 region has the DNA TGTGCCAGCAGACATACGGAGAGTACTGAAGCTTTCTTT.

The chain joins TRBV4-1 to TRBJ1-1; a possible D gene is TRBD1 (6 bases). V was trimmed by 4 bases and J by 1 base, leaving 16 bases between them. The CDR3 consists of 16 residues. CDR1 MGHRA and CDR2 YSYEKL come from the germline V gene. The CDR3 DNA reads as TGCGCCAGCAGCCCATGGGGGGGGGCAGCGAACACTGAAGCTTTCTTT. It codes for CASSPWGGAANTEAFF.

The genes are TRBV2 and TRBJ2-7; 8 positions match TRBD1. CDR3 length: 14 residues. CDR1 SNHLY and CDR2 FYNNEI come from the germline V gene. V lost 3 bases to trimming and J lost 0 bases; unmatched junction nucleotides: 1. CDR3 sequence: CASSEGQDSYEQYF. CDR3 in DNA: TGTGCCAGCAGTGAGGGACAGGACTCCTACGAGCAGTACTTC.